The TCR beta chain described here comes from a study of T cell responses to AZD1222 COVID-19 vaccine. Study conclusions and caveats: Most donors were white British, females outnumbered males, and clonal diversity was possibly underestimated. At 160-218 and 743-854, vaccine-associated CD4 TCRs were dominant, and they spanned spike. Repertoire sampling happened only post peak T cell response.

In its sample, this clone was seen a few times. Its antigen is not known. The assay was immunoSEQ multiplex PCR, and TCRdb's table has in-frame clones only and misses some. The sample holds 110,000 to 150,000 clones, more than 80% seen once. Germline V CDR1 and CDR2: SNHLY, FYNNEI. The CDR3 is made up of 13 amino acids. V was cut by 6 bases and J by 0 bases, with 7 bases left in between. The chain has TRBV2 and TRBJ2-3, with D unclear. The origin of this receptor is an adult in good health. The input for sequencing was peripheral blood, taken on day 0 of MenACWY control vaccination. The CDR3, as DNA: TGTGCCAGCAGGCGGCGGAGCACAGATACGCAGTATTTT. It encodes CASRRRSTDTQYF.